The 32 T cell receptor beta chains listed next were all sequenced from one sample in a study of Ad26.COV2.S vaccination and SARS-CoV-2 variants. Treatment given: 19 received Ad26.COV2.S at low or high dose, single or two shots; 5 received placebo; per-sample allocation not given. Sample collection was performed on day 63 after the first vaccine or placebo injection. Sequencing was performed with immunoSEQ multiplex PCR; in TCRdb, only in-frame clones are kept and a portion is missing. The data show roughly 320,000 clones, 70% to 90% seen once. Here the sequenced sample was peripheral blood, taken in a trial of Ad26.COV2.S vaccine versus placebo. These receptors were collected from a person between 18 and 65 years old who received the Ad26.COV2.S COVID-19 vaccine or a placebo.

The chain is built from TRBV7-2 and TRBJ1-1; D gene ambiguous. Trimming left V 3 bases short and J 8 bases short, with 13 bases between. Germline CDR1 is SGHTA and CDR2 is FQGNSA. The CDR3 length is 13 residues. CDR3 nucleotide sequence: TGTGCCAGCAGCTTTGTTGTCCCGGGGGAAGCTTTCTTT. Protein product: CASSFVVPGEAFF.

A few counts support this clone. The chain is built from TRBV5-1 and TRBJ1-3; weak D call: TRBD1 (5 bases). CDR3 length: 17 amino acids. V gave up 0 bases and J gave up 0 bases, with 13 bases separating them. Germline lookup yields CDR1 SGHRS and CDR2 YFSETQ. This CDR3 reads CASSLEGGESSGNTIYF. CDR3 nucleotide sequence: TGCGCCAGCAGCTTGGAGGGAGGGGAGAGCTCTGGAAACACCATATATTTT.

This chain connects TRBV5-6 to TRBJ2-3, with 7 bases fitting TRBD1. V shed 3 bases, J shed 2 bases, and the junction held 6 bases outside the gene matches. Germline CDR1 reads SGHDT; CDR2 reads YYEEEE. The CDR3 is made up of 15 amino acids. CDR3 sequence reads: CASSSNRGATDTQYF. CDR3 sequence (DNA): TGTGCCAGCAGCTCCAACAGGGGCGCCACAGATACGCAGTATTTT.

The chain carries TRBV24-1 and TRBJ2-5, with 10 bases matching TRBD1. The germline gives CDR1 KGHDR, CDR2 SFDVKD. This CDR3 spans 16 amino acids. The junction had 3 bases not matched to a gene; V was cut back by 3 bases and J by 0 bases. CDR3 sequence: CATSDPGTGDQETQYF. The CDR3 region has the DNA TGTGCCACCAGTGATCCCGGGACAGGGGACCAAGAGACCCAGTACTTC.

In the case of this clone: Sequence at one end of the junction differs from germline and may be a read error. The CDR3 here is CASSEIIRAPVF. The CDR3 DNA sequence: TGTGCCAGCAGTGAAATCATCAGGGCGCCTGTCTTT. V is TRBV6-1 and J is TRBJ2-2; D possibly corresponds to TRBD1 (5 bases). Looked up from germline, CDR1 is MNHNS and CDR2 is SASEGT. This CDR3 is built from 12 residues.

The CDR3 reads CASSSGTSGGGEQFF. CDR3 in DNA: TGTGCCAGCAGTTCCGGGACTAGCGGGGGGGGTGAGCAGTTCTTC. The J gene is TRBJ2-1, the V gene TRBV28, with 16 bases identical to TRBD2. The CDR3 covers 15 residues. CDR1 and CDR2 (germline): MDHEN, SYDVKM. V shed 4 bases and J 9 bases; nucleotides not matched to a gene: 3.

There are many counts of this clone. The CDR3 nucleotides are TGTGCCAGCAAGGTCTGGGGTAAAACTAATGAAAAACTGTTTTTT. Its protein product is CASKVWGKTNEKLFF. V gene TRBV6-5 combines with J gene TRBJ1-4, with no clear D. The CDR3 is 15 amino acids. The V end was cut by 7 bases, the J end by 1 base, with 13 bases between. The germline CDR1 and CDR2 sequences are MNHEY and SVGAGI.

The rearrangement links TRBV5-4 to TRBJ1-1; D remains ambiguous. Trimming removed 2 bases from V and 2 bases from J, with 4 bases in between. Germline CDR1 reads SGHNT; CDR2 reads YYREEE (reference sequence). The CDR3 extends over 12 amino acids. The DNA for the CDR3 is TGTGCCAGCAGCTTACATAACACTGAAGCTTTCTTT. Translating gives CASSLHNTEAFF.

The chain links TRBV28 to TRBJ2-5; TRBD1 matches at 8 bases. With V trimmed by 3 bases and J by 3 bases, 9 bases remained unmatched. The CDR3 consists of 16 residues. CDR1 is MDHEN and CDR2 is SYDVKM in the germline V gene. The CDR3 region has the DNA TGTGCCAGCAGTTTTCCCCGGACAGGGCCAAAAGAGACCCAGTACTTC. It yields the protein CASSFPRTGPKETQYF.

The count of this clone is one. The genes are TRBV11-3 and TRBJ2-3, with D hard to call. CDR3 size: 13 residues. Trimming took 0 bases from V and 4 from J, leaving 5 bases between them. Germline CDR1 SGHNT, CDR2 YENEEA. CDR3 DNA sequence: TGTGCCAGCAGCTTAGAAGAGGCAGATACGCAGTATTTT. Protein sequence: CASSLEEADTQYF.

The chain links TRBV2 to TRBJ2-7; 7 nucleotides match TRBD2. Per the germline V gene, CDR1 is SNHLY and CDR2 is FYNNEI. J was trimmed by 2 bases and V by 5 bases; bases with no gene match: 6. The CDR3 runs 14 residues. This CDR3 is CASSYQAGAYEQYF. In DNA form, the CDR3 reads TGTGCCAGCAGTTACCAGGCGGGGGCCTACGAGCAGTACTTC.

The chain combines TRBV9 with TRBJ1-4; 7 bases are a match to TRBD1. CDR1 and CDR2 from the germline V gene are SGDLS and YYNGEE. CDR3 size: 15 residues. Unmatched junction bases numbered 11, after V lost 4 bases and J lost 8 bases. The CDR3 DNA is TGTGCCAGCAGCTCCAGACAGGGAGGAGGAGAAAAACTGTTTTTT. Its protein is CASSSRQGGGEKLFF.

The gene calls are TRBV28 and TRBJ2-7, with D uncertain. The CDR3 is made up of 12 amino acids. CDR1 is MDHEN, CDR2 SYDVKM, per germline. V gave up 6 bases and J gave up 0 bases, with 6 bases separating them. The CDR3 loop reads CASRGNSYEQYF. As DNA, the CDR3 is TGTGCCAGCAGGGGCAACTCCTACGAGCAGTACTTC.

This chain joins TRBV18 and TRBJ2-7; D remains unclear. Germline V lookup: CDR1 KGHSH, CDR2 LQKENI. This CDR3 comprises 14 residues. V was clipped by 2 bases and J by 4 bases, with 12 bases between them. This chain's CDR3 is CASSPMTQTYEQYF. CDR3 bases: TGTGCCAGCTCACCAATGACACAGACTTACGAGCAGTACTTC.

The rearrangement joins TRBV6-5 to TRBJ1-2; possible D gene TRBD1, 5 bases. CDR1 and CDR2 (germline): MNHEY, SVGAGI. The V end was cut by 7 bases, the J end by 8 bases, with 14 bases between. The CDR3 extends over 12 amino acids. CDR3 bases: TGTGCCAGCAAACGGGCAGGGTACGGCTACACCTTC. Protein: CASKRAGYGYTF.

The CDR3 sequence is CASSVGFDEQFF. The CDR3 DNA reads TGTGCCAGCAGCGTAGGGTTCGATGAGCAGTTCTTC. This sequence joins TRBV9 and TRBJ2-1; D remains unclear. Trimming took off 0 bases at V and 8 bases at J, with 6 bases between the two ends. The CDR3 loop spans 12 amino acids. The germline gives CDR1 SGDLS, CDR2 YYNGEE.

The V and J genes are TRBV5-1 and TRBJ1-4; no clear D gene. The germline V gene has CDR1 SGHRS and CDR2 YFSETQ. Between the trimmed V and J ends, which lost 2 bases and 7 bases, there was a span of 12 bases. This CDR3 contains 14 residues. CDR3 sequence reads: CASSFGRAVEKLFF. The CDR3 DNA reads TGCGCCAGCAGCTTCGGGAGGGCTGTTGAAAAACTGTTTTTT.

The chain employs TRBV5-8 and TRBJ1-2; no clear D. Between the trimmed V and J ends, which lost 4 bases and 8 bases, there was a span of 15 bases. CDR1 and CDR2 (germline): SGHTS, YDEGEE. The CDR3 contains 13 residues. The chain's CDR3 is CASSPQLVSGYTF. The CDR3 region has the DNA TGTGCCAGCAGCCCCCAGCTTGTAAGCGGCTACACCTTC.

The chain uses TRBV29-1 and TRBJ2-1, with D possibly TRBD2 on 6 matching bases. The CDR3 is 15 residues long. V was clipped by 3 bases and J by 8 bases, with 20 bases between them. The germline CDR1 and CDR2 sequences are SQVTM and ANQGSEA. The CDR3 DNA is TGCAGCGTTGAGCGAAACGGGGAGGTAGGGGATGAGCAGTTCTTC. Its translation is CSVERNGEVGDEQFF.

This clone was counted between two and nine times. The rearrangement links TRBV5-4 to TRBJ1-2; possibly TRBD1 for D (5 bases). The germline V gene encodes CDR1 SGHNT and CDR2 YYREEE (reference sequence). With 6 bases removed from V and 3 bases from J, the gap between germline ends came to 18 bases. The CDR3 totals 15 residues. The CDR3: CASTGRTGTYYGYTF. The DNA of the CDR3 is TGTGCCAGCACCGGAAGGACCGGGACCTACTATGGCTACACCTTC.

The chain employs TRBV27 and TRBJ2-7, with 10 bases matching TRBD2. The CDR3 is 17 residues long. J gave up 3 bases and V 4 bases, and 12 bases lay outside the gene matches. CDR1 and CDR2 (germline): MNHEY, SMNVEV (reference sequence). This CDR3 reads CASSSNPGAGGLYEQYF. Here the CDR3 DNA reads TGTGCCAGCAGTTCAAACCCGGGAGCGGGGGGGCTCTACGAGCAGTACTTC.

The chain has TRBV7-6 and TRBJ2-1, with D unclear. Trimming shortened V by 7 bases and J by 4 bases, and 20 bases separated the two germline ends. There are 16 residues in the CDR3. CDR1 is SGHVS and CDR2 is FNYEAQ in the germline V gene. CDR3 residues: CASTSARVRPYNEQFF. The CDR3 DNA sequence: TGTGCCAGCACCTCAGCTCGGGTGCGGCCGTACAATGAGCAGTTCTTC.

This sequence joins TRBV5-5 and TRBJ1-1; D might be TRBD1 (5 bases). The V end was cut by 0 bases, the J end by 0 bases, with 18 bases between. Germline V gene lookup returns CDR1 SGHKS and CDR2 YYEKEE (reference sequence). The CDR3 loop spans 18 amino acids. CDR3: CASSLVGAVDLLNTEAFF. In DNA, the CDR3 is TGTGCCAGCAGCTTGGTTGGGGCCGTAGATCTCTTGAACACTGAAGCTTTCTTT. Based on the CDR3 plus reference TRBV5-5 and TRBJ1-1, the full variable domain is DAGVTQSPTHLIKTRGQQVTLRCSPISGHKSVSWYQQVLGQGPQFIFQYYEKEERGRGNFPDRFSARQFPNYSSELNVNALLLGDSALYLCASSLVGAVDLLNTEAFFGQGTRLTVV.

The chain is built from TRBV11-1 and TRBJ1-1; 7 nucleotides agree with TRBD1. Looked up from germline, CDR1 is SGHAT and CDR2 is FQDESV (reference sequence). The CDR3 runs to 15 residues. After removal of 1 base from V and 3 bases from J, the junction contained 5 bases not matched to a gene. This CDR3 reads CASSLDGQAHTEAFF. The CDR3 nucleotides are TGTGCCAGCAGCTTAGACGGACAGGCCCACACTGAAGCTTTCTTT.

This rearrangement joins TRBV6-5 to TRBJ2-7, with 9 bases fitting TRBD1. The CDR3 extends over 15 amino acids. Germline trimming cut 4 bases from V and 3 bases from J; bases unmatched to any gene: 7. Germline V gene data show CDR1 as MNHEY and CDR2 as SVGAGI. The CDR3 DNA reads TGTGCCAGCAGTTTGTCCGGGACAGGGCGCTACGAGCAGTACTTC. Its translation: CASSLSGTGRYEQYF.

J is TRBJ2-7 and V is TRBV5-8, with D unclear. Trimming took off 4 bases at V and 0 bases at J, with 2 bases between the two ends. In germline, CDR1 is SGHTS, CDR2 YDEGEE. This CDR3 is built from 11 residues. CDR3 bases: TGTGCCAGCAGCCACTCCTACGAGCAGTACTTC. Translating it yields CASSHSYEQYF.

The rearrangement links TRBV3-1 (or the pseudogene TRBV3-2) to TRBJ1-4; TRBD1 matches 9 bases. This CDR3 is 14 amino acids long. Per the germline V gene, CDR1 is LGHDT and CDR2 is YNNKEL (reference sequence). After removal of 4 bases from V and 7 bases from J, the junction contained 4 bases not matched to a gene. The CDR3, as DNA: TGTGCCAGCAGCCCGGGACAGGGTAGTGAAAAACTGTTTTTT. Translation gives CASSPGQGSEKLFF.

The chain joins TRBV27 to TRBJ1-1, with a weak D call TRBD1 (5 bases). This CDR3 is built from 16 residues. Germline V gene sequence: CDR1 MNHEY, CDR2 SMNVEV (reference sequence). Trimming removed 7 bases at V and 1 base at J, with 19 bases between. CDR3: CASTTSLGVANTEAFF. CDR3 DNA: TGTGCCAGCACCACAAGCCTAGGGGTTGCGAACACTGAAGCTTTCTTT.

Details on this clone: The same CDR3 is also encoded by other DNA sequences in this sample. This rearrangement joins TRBV7-9 to TRBJ1-1; D not resolved. V lost 4 bases to trimming and J lost 1 base, with 4 bases between them. Germline loops: CDR1 SEHNR, CDR2 FQNEAQ (reference sequence). The CDR3 extends over 12 amino acids. CDR3 amino acids: CASSSQNTEAFF. The CDR3 DNA follows: TGTGCCAGCAGCTCACAGAACACTGAAGCTTTCTTT.

V gene TRBV11-1 combines with J gene TRBJ2-1; tentatively, D is TRBD2 (7 bases). The CDR3 loop spans 16 amino acids. CDR1 and CDR2 (germline): SGHAT, FQDESV (reference sequence). The ends were cut back, 4 bases at V and 4 bases at J, with 17 bases in the middle. This CDR3 reads CASSWSVGGVYNEQFF. CDR3 sequence (DNA): TGTGCCAGCAGCTGGTCGGTAGGGGGGGTTTACAATGAGCAGTTCTTC.

V usage is TRBV7-8 and J usage is TRBJ1-5; 10 bases agree with TRBD1. The CDR3 is 18 amino acids. V shed 5 bases, J shed 5 bases, and the junction held 15 bases outside the gene matches. Looked up from germline, CDR1 is SGHVS and CDR2 is FQNEAQ. The CDR3 DNA sequence: TGTGCCAGCAGCCCGCCCGGGACAGGGGATCCCTCGGATCAGCCCCAGCATTTT. It encodes CASSPPGTGDPSDQPQHF.

J is TRBJ2-1 and V is TRBV11-2; 10 bases line up with TRBD2. CDR3 length equals 16 residues. V lost 5 bases, J lost 5 bases, and 9 bases stayed unmatched. Germline V CDR1 and CDR2: SGHAT, FQNNGV. The CDR3 loop is CASSPQPGTSDNEQFF. The DNA of the CDR3 is TGTGCCAGCAGCCCACAACCCGGGACTAGCGACAATGAGCAGTTCTTC.